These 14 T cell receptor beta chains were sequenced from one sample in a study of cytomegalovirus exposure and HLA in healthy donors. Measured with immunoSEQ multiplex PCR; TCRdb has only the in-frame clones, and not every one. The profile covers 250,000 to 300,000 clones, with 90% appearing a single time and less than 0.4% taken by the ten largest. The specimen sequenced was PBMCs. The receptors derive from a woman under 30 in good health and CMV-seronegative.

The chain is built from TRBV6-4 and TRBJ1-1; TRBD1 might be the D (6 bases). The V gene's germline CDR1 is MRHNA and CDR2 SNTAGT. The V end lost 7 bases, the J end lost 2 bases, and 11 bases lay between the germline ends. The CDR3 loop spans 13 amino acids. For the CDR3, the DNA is TGTGCCAGCAAGGGACAAGTCAACACTGAAGCTTTCTTT. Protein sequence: CASKGQVNTEAFF.

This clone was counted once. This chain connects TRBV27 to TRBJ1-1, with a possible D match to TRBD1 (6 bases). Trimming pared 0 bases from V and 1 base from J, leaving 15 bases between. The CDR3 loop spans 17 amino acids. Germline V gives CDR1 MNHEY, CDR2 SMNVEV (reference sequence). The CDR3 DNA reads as TGTGCCAGCAGTTTATCGGCAGGGGCGAAGTGGAACACTGAAGCTTTCTTT. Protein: CASSLSAGAKWNTEAFF.

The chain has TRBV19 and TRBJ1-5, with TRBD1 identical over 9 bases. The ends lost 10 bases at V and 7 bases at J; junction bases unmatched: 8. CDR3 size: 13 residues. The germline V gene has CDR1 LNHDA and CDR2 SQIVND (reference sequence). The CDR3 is CATEGQGAQPQHF. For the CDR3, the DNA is TGTGCCACCGAGGGACAGGGAGCCCAGCCCCAGCATTTT.

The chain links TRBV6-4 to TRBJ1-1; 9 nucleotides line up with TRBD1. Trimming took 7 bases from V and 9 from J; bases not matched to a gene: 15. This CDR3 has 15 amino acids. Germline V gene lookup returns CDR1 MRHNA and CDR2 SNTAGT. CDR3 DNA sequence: TGTGCCAGCATCAGGACAGGGGACCCCTTCGGGCAAGCTTTCTTT. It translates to CASIRTGDPFGQAFF.

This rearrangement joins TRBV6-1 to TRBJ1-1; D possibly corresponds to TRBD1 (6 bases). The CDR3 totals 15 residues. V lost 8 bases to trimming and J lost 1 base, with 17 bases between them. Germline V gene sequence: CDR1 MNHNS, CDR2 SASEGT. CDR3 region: CASASRNRENTEAFF. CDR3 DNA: TGTGCCAGCGCCTCGAGAAACAGGGAGAACACTGAAGCTTTCTTT.

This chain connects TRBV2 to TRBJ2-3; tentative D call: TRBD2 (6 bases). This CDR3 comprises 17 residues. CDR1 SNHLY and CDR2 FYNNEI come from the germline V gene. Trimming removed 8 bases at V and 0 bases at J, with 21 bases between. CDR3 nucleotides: TGTGCCAGCGGAGGGCGGACGGGGAGACCCAGCACAGATACGCAGTATTTT. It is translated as CASGGRTGRPSTDTQYF.

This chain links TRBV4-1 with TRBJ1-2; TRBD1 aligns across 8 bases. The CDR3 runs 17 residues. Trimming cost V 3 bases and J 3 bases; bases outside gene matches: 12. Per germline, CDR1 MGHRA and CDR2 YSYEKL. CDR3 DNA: TGCGCCAGCAGCCATCAACCCCGACAGGGGCGCCACTATGGCTACACCTTC. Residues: CASSHQPRQGRHYGYTF.

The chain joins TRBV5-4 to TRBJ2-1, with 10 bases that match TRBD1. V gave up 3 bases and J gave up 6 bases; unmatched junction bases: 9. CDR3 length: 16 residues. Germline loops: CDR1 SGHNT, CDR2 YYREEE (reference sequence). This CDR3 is CASSSRQGARRNEQFF. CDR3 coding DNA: TGTGCCAGCAGCTCACGACAGGGGGCGCGTCGCAATGAGCAGTTCTTC.

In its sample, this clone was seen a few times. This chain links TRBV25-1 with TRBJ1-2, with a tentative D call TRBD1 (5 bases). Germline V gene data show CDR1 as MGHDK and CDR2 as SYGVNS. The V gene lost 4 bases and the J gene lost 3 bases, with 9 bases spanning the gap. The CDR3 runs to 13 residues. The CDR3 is CASSGSGYYGYTF. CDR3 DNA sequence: TGTGCCAGCAGTGGCTCAGGGTACTATGGCTACACCTTC.

The CDR3, as DNA: TGTGCCATCAGCCCCGGTAGCAGCTCTGGAAACACCATATATTTT. It specifies CAISPGSSSGNTIYF. The rearrangement links TRBV10-3 to TRBJ1-3; the D is unclear. Germline V CDR1 and CDR2: ENHRY, SYGVKD. CDR3 size: 15 residues. Trimming cost V 6 bases and J 0 bases, with 12 bases left between them.

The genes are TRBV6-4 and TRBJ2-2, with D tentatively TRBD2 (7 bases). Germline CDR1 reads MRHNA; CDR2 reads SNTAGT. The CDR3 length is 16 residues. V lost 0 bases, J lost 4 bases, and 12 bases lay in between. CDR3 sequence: CASSDSGGLGTGELFF. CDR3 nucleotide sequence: TGTGCCAGCAGTGACTCGGGGGGGCTAGGCACCGGGGAGCTGTTTTTT.

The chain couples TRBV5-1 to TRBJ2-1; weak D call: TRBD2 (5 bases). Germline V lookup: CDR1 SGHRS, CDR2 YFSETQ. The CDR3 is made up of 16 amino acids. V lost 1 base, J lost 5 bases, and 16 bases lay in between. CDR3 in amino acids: CASSLTIGVPNNEQFF. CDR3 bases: TGCGCCAGCAGCTTGACTATCGGGGTTCCAAACAATGAGCAGTTCTTC.

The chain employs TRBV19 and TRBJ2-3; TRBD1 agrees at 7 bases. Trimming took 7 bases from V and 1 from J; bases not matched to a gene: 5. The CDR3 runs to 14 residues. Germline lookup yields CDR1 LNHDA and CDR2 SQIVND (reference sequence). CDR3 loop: CASTIDRGTDTQYF. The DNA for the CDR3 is TGTGCCAGTACCATAGACAGGGGCACAGATACGCAGTATTTT.

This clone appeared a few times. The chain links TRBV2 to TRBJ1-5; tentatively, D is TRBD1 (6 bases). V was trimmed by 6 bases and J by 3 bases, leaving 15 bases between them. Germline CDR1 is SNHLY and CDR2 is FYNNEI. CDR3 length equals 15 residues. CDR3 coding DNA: TGTGCCAGCAGCGCAGGGACAATTCACAATCAGCCCCAGCATTTT. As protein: CASSAGTIHNQPQHF. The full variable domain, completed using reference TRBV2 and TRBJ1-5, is EPEVTQTPSHQVTQMGQEVILRCVPISNHLYFYWYRQILGQKVEFLVSFYNNEISEKSEIFDDQFSVERPDGSNFTLKIRSTKLEDSAMYFCASSAGTIHNQPQHFGDGTRLSIL.